The source of this T cell receptor beta chain is a study of post-analysis software for immune sequencing data. In the study overall: Multiple sclerosis in the patients followed relapsing-remitting, secondary progressive and progressive-relapsing courses. Regarding the study as a whole: Strong co-clustering by F measure linked samples that shared a preparation batch. Elevated frequency relative to controls characterized about 5 TRBV segments in patients, TRBV5-6, TRBV5-1 and TRBV20-1 among them.

Unique molecular identifiers featured in each of the TCR beta cDNA libraries. Roughly 490,000 cDNA molecules came from around 0.96 to 9.9 million T cells. TCRdb re-called the PCR reads through MiXCR, storing one row per CDR3 protein. Among approximately 690,000 distinct CDR3 sequences, over 45% were seen once, and the ten largest hold about 11%. A single count supports this clonotype. The antigen is undetermined. The CDR3 is made up of 14 amino acids. Trimming shortened V by 0 bases and J by 3 bases, and 8 bases separated the two germline ends. Germline loops: CDR1 LNHNV, CDR2 YYDKDF (reference sequence).

The source material was blood. The J gene is TRBJ1-1, the V gene TRBV15, with TRBD1 as a possible D gene (6 bases). The sequence was obtained from a girl aged 2-10 years with multiple sclerosis. The CDR3 spells CATSRDRGDTEAFF. The CDR3 DNA reads TGTGCCACCAGCAGAGATAGGGGGGACACTGAAGCTTTCTTT.